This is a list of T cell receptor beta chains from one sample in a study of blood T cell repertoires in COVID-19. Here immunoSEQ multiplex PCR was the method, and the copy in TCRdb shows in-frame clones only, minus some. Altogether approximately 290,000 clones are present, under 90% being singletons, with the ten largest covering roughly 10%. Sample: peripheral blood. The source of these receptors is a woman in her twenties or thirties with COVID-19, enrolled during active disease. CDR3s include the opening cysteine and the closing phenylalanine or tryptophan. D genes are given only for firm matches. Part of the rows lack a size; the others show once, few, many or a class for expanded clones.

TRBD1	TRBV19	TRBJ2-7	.	CASSMWSGGPIEQYF	TGTGCCAGTAGTATGTGGTCAGGGGGACCCATCGAGCAGTACTTC
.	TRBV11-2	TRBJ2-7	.	CASSLGVRYEQYF	TGTGCCAGCAGCTTAGGAGTGCGCTACGAGCAGTACTTC
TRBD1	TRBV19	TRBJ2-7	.	CASSGVTGSYEQYF	TGTGCCAGTAGTGGGGTGACAGGGAGTTACGAGCAGTACTTC
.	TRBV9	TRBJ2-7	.	CASSVGIRAKSSYEQYF	TGTGCCAGCAGCGTAGGTATTAGAGCGAAGAGCTCCTACGAGCAGTACTTC
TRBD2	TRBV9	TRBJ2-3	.	CASSAGTSGGDTQYF	TGTGCCAGCAGCGCGGGGACTAGCGGGGGAGATACGCAGTATTTT
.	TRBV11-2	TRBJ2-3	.	CASSSKLARVKGDTQYF	TGTGCCAGCAGCTCAAAACTGGCCAGGGTCAAGGGAGATACGCAGTATTTT
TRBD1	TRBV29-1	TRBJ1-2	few	CSVVPPDRASGYTF	TGCAGCGTTGTCCCTCCGGACAGGGCAAGTGGCTACACCTTC
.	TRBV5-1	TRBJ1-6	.	CASSLDPRAYNSPLHF	TGCGCCAGCAGCTTGGACCCGAGGGCCTATAATTCACCCCTCCACTTT
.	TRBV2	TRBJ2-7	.	CASSFLGGGPYEQYF	TGTGCCAGCAGTTTTCTGGGGGGGGGCCCCTACGAGCAGTACTTC
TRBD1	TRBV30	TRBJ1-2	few	CAWSTGVGDGYTF	TGTGCCTGGTCGACAGGGGTTGGCGATGGCTACACCTTC
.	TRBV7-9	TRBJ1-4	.	CASSFGAGVEKLFF	.
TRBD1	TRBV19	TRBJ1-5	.	CASSTRQGTINQPQHF	TGTGCCAGTAGTACCAGACAGGGAACCATCAATCAGCCCCAGCATTTT
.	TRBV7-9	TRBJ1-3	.	CASSGLDSGNTIYF	TGTGCCAGCAGCGGACTAGATTCTGGAAACACCATATATTTT
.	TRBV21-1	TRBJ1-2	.	CASSKTNHRVGSLGYTF	TGTGCCAGCAGCAAAACGAACCACAGGGTAGGCTCGCTTGGCTACACCTTC
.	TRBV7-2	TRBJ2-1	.	CASSSLGAYNEQFF	TGTGCCAGCAGCTCCTTAGGGGCCTACAATGAGCAGTTCTTC
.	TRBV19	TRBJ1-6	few	CATRRAYNSPLHF	TGTGCCACCCGGAGGGCCTATAATTCACCCCTCCACTTT
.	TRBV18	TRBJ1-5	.	CASSRGGPGSNQPQHF	TGTGCCAGCTCACGCGGGGGACCCGGTAGCAATCAGCCCCAGCATTTT
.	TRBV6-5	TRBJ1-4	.	CASIEHPSNEKLFF	TGTGCCAGCATCGAACACCCTTCTAATGAAAAACTGTTTTTT
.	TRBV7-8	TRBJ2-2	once	CASSLGPQTMGLFF	TGTGCCAGCAGCCTAGGGCCCCAGACTATGGGGCTGTTTTTT
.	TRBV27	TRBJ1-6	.	CASSLSLFGNSPLHF	TGTGCCAGCAGTCTTTCATTATTCGGTAATTCACCCCTCCACTTT
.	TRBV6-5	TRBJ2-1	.	CASSYGIAGADNEQFF	TGTGCCAGCAGTTACGGTATCGCGGGGGCGGACAATGAGCAGTTCTTC
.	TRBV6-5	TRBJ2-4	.	CASSYSTAGIQYF	TGTGCCAGCAGTTACTCGACAGCGGGCATTCAGTACTTC
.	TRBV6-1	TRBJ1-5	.	CASSEPPGWPQHF	TGTGCCAGCAGTGAACCCCCTGGCTGGCCCCAGCATTTT